This T cell receptor (beta chain) was recovered during a study of cytomegalovirus exposure and HLA in healthy donors. General observations from the study: Reports indicate that TCR beta sequences accurately predicted the HLA-A and HLA-B alleles of most subjects. Some V segments, including TRBV6-2 and TRBV6-3, were excluded as indistinguishable.

The PCR ran on 60 Vbeta and 13 Jbeta primers. Profiled with immunoSEQ multiplex PCR; TCRdb holds only in-frame clones, not every one. The table records almost 200,000 clones, roughly 77% of them present only once. In the case of this clone: Its antigen is unknown.

Germline V gene lookup returns CDR1 ENHRY and CDR2 SYGVKD. Trimming took 4 bases from V and 5 from J; bases not matched to a gene: 9. The CDR3 covers 15 residues. This sequence was found in a male donor in good health and CMV-seropositive. This rearrangement joins TRBV10-3 to TRBJ2-5; 8 nucleotides line up with TRBD1. The material sequenced was PBMCs. The CDR3, as DNA: TGTGCCATCAGTGCCGAGGGGACAGGCGGGGAGACCCAGTACTTC. Translating it yields CAISAEGTGGETQYF.